This T cell receptor (beta chain) came from a study of T cell responses to AZD1222 COVID-19 vaccine. Overall study findings and caveats: At study baseline, merely about 6 AZD1222 recipients were seropositive. Clonal diversity was possibly underestimated, and white British individuals and females predominated among donors. Spike-specific TCR repertoires showed rising breadth and depth after two AZD1222 doses. Researchers took repertoire samples only after the peak T cell response had come.

With regard to this clone: The antigen is undetermined.

The data were produced by immunoSEQ multiplex PCR, yet TCRdb's version contains in-frame clones alone and is incomplete. The sample lists some 150,000 clones, approximately 90% seen once, with roughly 3.5% in the top ten. Germline lookup yields CDR1 MNHEY and CDR2 SVGAGI. V trimming: 5 bases; J trimming: 5 bases; junction bases outside the gene matches: 8. The CDR3 runs 15 residues. Sequencing was performed on peripheral blood, taken on day 0 of MenACWY control vaccination. This clonotype originated in an adult in good health. The chain couples TRBV6-5 to TRBJ2-5; 10 bases are a match to TRBD1. The CDR3 nucleotides read TGTGCCAGCAGTCCCCGGGACAGGGGTCGCGAGACCCAGTACTTC. The encoded protein is CASSPRDRGRETQYF.